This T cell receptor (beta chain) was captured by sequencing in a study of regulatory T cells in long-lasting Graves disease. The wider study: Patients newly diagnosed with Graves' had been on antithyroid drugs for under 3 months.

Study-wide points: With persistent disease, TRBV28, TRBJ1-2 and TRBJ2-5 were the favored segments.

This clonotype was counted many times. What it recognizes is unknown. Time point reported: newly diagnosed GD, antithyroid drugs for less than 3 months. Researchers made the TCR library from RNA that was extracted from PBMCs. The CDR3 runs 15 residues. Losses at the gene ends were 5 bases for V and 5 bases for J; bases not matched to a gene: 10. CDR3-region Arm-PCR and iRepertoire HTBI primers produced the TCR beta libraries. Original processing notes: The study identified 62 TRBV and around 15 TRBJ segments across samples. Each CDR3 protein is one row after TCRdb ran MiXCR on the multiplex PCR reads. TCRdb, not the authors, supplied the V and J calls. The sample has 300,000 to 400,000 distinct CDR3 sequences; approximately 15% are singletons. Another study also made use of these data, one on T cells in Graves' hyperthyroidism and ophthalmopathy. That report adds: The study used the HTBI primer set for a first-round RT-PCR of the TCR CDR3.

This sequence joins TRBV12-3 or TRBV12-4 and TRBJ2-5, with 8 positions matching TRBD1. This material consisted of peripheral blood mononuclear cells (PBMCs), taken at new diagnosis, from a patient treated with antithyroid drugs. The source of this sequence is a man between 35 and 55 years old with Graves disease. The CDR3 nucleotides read TGTGCCAGCAGTCCTCCAGGGGGCCTTGGGGAGACCCAGTACTTC. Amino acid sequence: CASSPPGGLGETQYF.